This is a list of T cell receptor beta chains from one sample in a study of T-cell memory formation after mild COVID-19. TCRdb passed the 5' RACE reads through MiXCR, listing each CDR3 protein once. The sample includes around 200,000 distinct CDR3 sequences, 10% of them seen just once. Sequenced material: PBMCs or a T cell subset sorted from them (not recorded which). The receptors originated from a young man who had mild COVID-19 (a few samples of this study predate the infection). Cell type and time point are not known. The CDR3 runs from the conserved cysteine through the conserved F or W. The D gene is left open where the match is weak. A clone size is listed for some rows: how often the clone was seen (once, few, many), or a class if it is expanded.

V gene	J gene	clone size	D gene	CDR3 protein	CDR3 DNA
TRBV20-1	TRBJ2-3	.	.	CSARRRATDTQYF	TGCAGTGCTAGGCGTCGAGCCACAGATACGCAGTATTTT
TRBV5-1	TRBJ1-6	.	.	CASSLAQAGDSPLHF	TGCGCCAGCAGCTTGGCTCAGGCGGGAGATTCACCCCTCCACTTT
TRBV20-1	TRBJ1-5	.	.	CSARDTAIWRGQPQHF	TGCAGTGCTAGAGATACAGCGATCTGGAGAGGTCAGCCCCAGCATTTT
TRBV2	TRBJ1-1	few	.	CASRNRENTEAFF	TGTGCCAGCAGGAACAGGGAGAACACTGAAGCTTTCTTT
TRBV7-2	TRBJ1-5	many	.	CASSLGSRGGGQPQHF	TGTGCCAGCAGCTTAGGTTCCAGGGGCGGTGGTCAGCCCCAGCATTTT
TRBV3-1	TRBJ1-2	few	TRBD1	CASSQRSAGGGYTF	TGTGCCAGCAGCCAACGATCAGCAGGGGGTGGCTACACCTTC
TRBV7-2	TRBJ2-3	.	.	CASSLTRPEDTQYF	TGTGCCAGCAGCCTGACTAGACCTGAAGATACGCAGTATTTT
TRBV20-1	TRBJ1-2	.	TRBD1	CSARERQGTGYGYTF	TGCAGTGCTAGAGAACGACAGGGCACGGGGTATGGCTACACCTTC
TRBV11-2	TRBJ1-2	medium-sized	TRBD1	CASSPGQDYGYTF	TGTGCCAGCAGCCCTGGACAGGACTATGGCTACACCTTC
TRBV4-3	TRBJ1-1	.	.	CASSQGGHPTEAFF	TGCGCCAGCAGCCAAGGAGGACATCCCACTGAAGCTTTCTTT
TRBV4-2	TRBJ1-5	few	.	CASSQGGAGQSNQPQHF	TGTGCCAGCAGCCAAGGAGGGGCAGGGCAAAGCAATCAGCCCCAGCATTTT
TRBV7-2	TRBJ2-3	.	.	CASSFGHPSTDTQYF	TGTGCCAGCAGCTTCGGACACCCTAGCACAGATACGCAGTATTTT
TRBV2	TRBJ2-1	.	TRBD2	CASMGWTGGNEQFF	TGTGCCAGCATGGGGTGGACGGGGGGGAATGAGCAGTTCTTC
TRBV7-9	TRBJ1-5	.	.	CASSFDGKQPQHF	TGTGCCAGCAGCTTCGACGGGAAACAGCCCCAGCATTTT
TRBV7-9	TRBJ1-1	many	.	CASSLYLTEAFF	TGTGCCAGCAGTCTTTATCTTACTGAAGCTTTCTTT
TRBV9	TRBJ1-3	few	.	CASSPQSERVSGNTIYF	TGTGCCAGCAGCCCTCAATCGGAGCGGGTCTCTGGAAACACCATATATTTT
TRBV6-5	TRBJ1-2	.	.	CASSYARGDYGYTF	TGTGCCAGCAGTTATGCGCGGGGAGACTATGGCTACACCTTC
TRBV7-9	TRBJ2-1	.	TRBD2	CASSPSGGAGEQFF	TGTGCCAGCAGCCCTAGCGGGGGGGCGGGTGAGCAGTTCTTC
TRBV19	TRBJ2-3	few	.	CASSRLVADTQYF	TGTGCCAGTAGTCGGCTAGTGGCAGATACGCAGTATTTT
TRBV18	TRBJ1-2	.	.	CASSPSLREEGYTF	TGTGCCAGCTCACCAAGTCTAAGGGAGGAGGGCTACACCTTC
TRBV29-1	TRBJ1-2	few	.	CSAWGGAGEVYGYTF	TGCAGCGCCTGGGGCGGGGCCGGCGAGGTCTATGGCTACACCTTC
TRBV5-6	TRBJ1-6	few	.	CASSLVGALLGSPLHF	TGTGCCAGCAGCTTGGTGGGGGCCCTCTTAGGTTCACCCCTCCACTTT
TRBV24-1	TRBJ2-7	once	TRBD1	CATASTGTGTSYEQYF	TGTGCCACCGCTAGTACCGGGACAGGGACATCCTACGAGCAGTACTTC
TRBV4-1	TRBJ1-4	.	.	CASSQVSHRTMNEKLFF	TGCGCCAGCAGCCAAGTATCCCACAGAACCATGAATGAAAAACTGTTTTTT
TRBV10-3	TRBJ2-5	few	.	CAISEGPGLGETQYF	TGTGCCATCAGTGAGGGGCCAGGGTTGGGAGAGACCCAGTACTTC
TRBV5-1	TRBJ2-3	.	TRBD2	CASSLKSGGALDTQYF	TGCGCCAGCAGCTTGAAGAGCGGGGGGGCCTTAGATACGCAGTATTTT
TRBV6-2/TRBV6-3	TRBJ1-2	.	.	CASSYFGLNRGYTF	TGTGCCAGCAGTTACTTCGGACTAAACCGGGGCTACACCTTC
TRBV7-9	TRBJ1-2	.	TRBD1	CASSLVDRGHSNYGYTF	TGTGCCAGCAGCTTAGTCGACAGGGGGCATTCTAACTATGGCTACACCTTC
TRBV6-1	TRBJ2-7	few	.	CASSEWKVTDPYF	TGTGCCAGCAGTGAATGGAAAGTGACAGATCCGTACTTC
TRBV6-5	TRBJ1-2	.	.	CASRGQGDYGYTF	TGTGCCAGCAGGGGCCAGGGAGACTATGGCTACACCTTC
TRBV21-1	TRBJ1-1	few	.	CASSSPRGDSANTEAFF	TGTGCCAGCAGCAGCCCCAGGGGGGACAGTGCGAACACTGAAGCTTTCTTT
TRBV4-2	TRBJ1-1	.	.	CASSQNDGYLGDTEAFF	TGTGCCAGCAGCCAAAACGACGGATACCTCGGGGACACTGAAGCTTTCTTT
TRBV15	TRBJ1-5	.	.	CATSRDLGAPQHF	TGTGCCACCAGCAGAGACCTTGGAGCGCCCCAGCATTTT